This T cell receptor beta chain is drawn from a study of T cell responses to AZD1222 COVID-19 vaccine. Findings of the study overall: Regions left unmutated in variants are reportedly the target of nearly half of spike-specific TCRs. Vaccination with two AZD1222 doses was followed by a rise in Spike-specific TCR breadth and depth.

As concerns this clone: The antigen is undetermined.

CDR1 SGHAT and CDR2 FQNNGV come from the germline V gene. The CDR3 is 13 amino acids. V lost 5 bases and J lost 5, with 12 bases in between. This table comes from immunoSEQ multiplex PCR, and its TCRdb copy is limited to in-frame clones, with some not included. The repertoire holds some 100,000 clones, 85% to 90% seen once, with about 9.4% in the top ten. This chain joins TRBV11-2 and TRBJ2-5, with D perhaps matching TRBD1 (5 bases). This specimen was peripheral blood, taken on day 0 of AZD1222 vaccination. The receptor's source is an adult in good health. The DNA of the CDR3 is TGTGCCAGCAGCCAAGTGGGGCCTGAGACCCAGTACTTC. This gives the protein CASSQVGPETQYF.